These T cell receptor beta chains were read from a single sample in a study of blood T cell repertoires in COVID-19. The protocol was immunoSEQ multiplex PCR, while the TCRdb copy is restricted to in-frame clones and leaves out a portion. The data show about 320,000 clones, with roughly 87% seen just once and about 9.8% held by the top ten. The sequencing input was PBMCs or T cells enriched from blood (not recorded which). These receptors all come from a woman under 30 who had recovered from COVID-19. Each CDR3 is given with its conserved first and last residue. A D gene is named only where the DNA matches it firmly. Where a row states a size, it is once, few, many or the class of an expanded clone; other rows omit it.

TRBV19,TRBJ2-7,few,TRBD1,TGTGCCAGTAGTTCTACGACAGGGGTGGTTCGGTACTTC,CASSSTTGVVRYF
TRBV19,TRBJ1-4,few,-,TGTGCCAGTAGCACACCCCTGGGGGGGAAGAGGAAATTGTTTTTT,CASSTPLGGKRKLFF
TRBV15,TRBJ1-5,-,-,TGTGCCACCAGCTCACGGGATCCATATAGCAATCAGCCCCAGCATTTT,CATSSRDPYSNQPQHF
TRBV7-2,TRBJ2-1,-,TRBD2,TGTGCCAGCAGCTCAAAGACTAGCGGGGCAAGCTACAATGAGCAGTTCTTC,CASSSKTSGASYNEQFF
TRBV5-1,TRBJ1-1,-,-,TGCGCCAGCAGCCTGGAGGCGGGCGGTGCGGTTGGAGCTTTCTTT,CASSLEAGGAVGAFF
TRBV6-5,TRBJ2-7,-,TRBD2,TGTGCCAGCAGTTACTTAGCGGGAGTTGAGCAGTACTTC,CASSYLAGVEQYF
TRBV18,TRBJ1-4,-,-,TGTGCCAGCTCACCACCCCGCGGGGGGTTGGGAGGCGAAAAACTGTTTTTT,CASSPPRGGLGGEKLFF
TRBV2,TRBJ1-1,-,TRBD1,TGTGCCAGCAGTCTACAGGGGCTGGGCACTGAAGCTTTCTTT,CASSLQGLGTEAFF
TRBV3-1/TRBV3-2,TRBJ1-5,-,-,TGTGCCAGCAGCCAAGCGGGCAATCAGCCCCAGCATTTT,CASSQAGNQPQHF
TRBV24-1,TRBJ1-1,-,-,TGTGCCACCAGTGATGCCAGGGGTAGTGGCACTGAAGCTTTCTTT,CATSDARGSGTEAFF
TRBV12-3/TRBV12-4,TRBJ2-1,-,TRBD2,TGTGCCAGCAGTTACCTTAGGACTAGTCTGTTCTTC,CASSYLRTSLFF
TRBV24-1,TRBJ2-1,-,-,TGTGCCACCAGTGATTTGAGGGTTGGCCAGGGAAGCTACAATGAGCAGTTCTTC,CATSDLRVGQGSYNEQFF
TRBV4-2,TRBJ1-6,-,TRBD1,TGTGCCAGCAGCCCCAAGAGAGCACAGGGGATCGATTCACCCCTCCACTTT,CASSPKRAQGIDSPLHF
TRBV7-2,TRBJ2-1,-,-,TGTGCCAGCAGCTTAGTAGGCGGTGACAATGAGCAGTTCTTC,CASSLVGGDNEQFF
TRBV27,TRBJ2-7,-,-,TGTGCCAGCAGTTTAGTTAACTACCGGGGCGAGCAGTACTTC,CASSLVNYRGEQYF
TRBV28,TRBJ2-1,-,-,TGTGCCAGCAGTTTTTCTCGTGGGCTATACAATGAGCAGTTCTTC,CASSFSRGLYNEQFF
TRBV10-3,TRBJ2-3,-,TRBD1,TGTGCCATCAGGCCGGGACAGGGATTAGATACGCAGTATTTT,CAIRPGQGLDTQYF
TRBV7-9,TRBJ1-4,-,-,TGTGCCAGCAGCTTAGCGGGTTCGACAGCCACGAATGAAAAACTGTTTTTT,CASSLAGSTATNEKLFF
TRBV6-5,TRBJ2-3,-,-,TGTGCCAGCAGCCTCCGGGTCTCAAGACCAGATACGCAGTATTTT,CASSLRVSRPDTQYF
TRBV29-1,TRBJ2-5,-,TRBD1,TGCAGCGTTGGCCAGGGGGCAGGGGAGACCCAGTACTTC,CSVGQGAGETQYF
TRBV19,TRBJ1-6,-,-,TGTGCCAGTAGTATAACTGGGACAAATTCACCCCTCCACTTT,CASSITGTNSPLHF
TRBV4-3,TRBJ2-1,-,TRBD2,TGCGCCAGCAGCCAAGAATGGCGGGGGATAGACCATGAGCAGTTCTTC,CASSQEWRGIDHEQFF
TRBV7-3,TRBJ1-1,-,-,TGTGCCAGCAGCCTAAGGCCAAACACTGAAGCTTTCTTT,CASSLRPNTEAFF
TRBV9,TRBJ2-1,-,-,TGTGCCAGCAGCCCAATCGGGAGCTCCTACAATGAGCAGTTCTTC,CASSPIGSSYNEQFF
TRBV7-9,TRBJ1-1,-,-,TGTGCCAGCAGCTTAGGGGGGGACGGTGAAGCTTTCTTT,CASSLGGDGEAFF
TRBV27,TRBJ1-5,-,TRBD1,TGTGCCAGCAGTCTAAAGGGACAGGGGGTGCCCAGCCCCCAGCATTTT,CASSLKGQGVPSPQHF
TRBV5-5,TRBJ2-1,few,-,TGTGCCAGCAGCTTCTCGGAGGGCAATGAGCAGTTCTTC,CASSFSEGNEQFF
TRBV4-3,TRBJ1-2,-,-,TGCGCCAGCAGCCAAGCGGGAGATTATGGCTACACCTTC,CASSQAGDYGYTF
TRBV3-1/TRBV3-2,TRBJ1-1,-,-,TGTGCCAGCAGCCGTCTAGAAGAAAACACTGAAGCTTTCTTT,CASSRLEENTEAFF
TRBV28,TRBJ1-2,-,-,TGTGCCAGCAGCCCAGCCGGGGGACTTCCCTATGGCTACACCTTC,CASSPAGGLPYGYTF
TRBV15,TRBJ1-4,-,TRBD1,TGTGCCACCAGCCCCCGAGGGGGACAGTTCTTTGAAAAACTGTTTTTT,CATSPRGGQFFEKLFF
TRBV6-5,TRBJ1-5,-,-,TGTGCCAGCATTAAAGGGGGTTATAGCAATCAGCCCCAGCATTTT,CASIKGGYSNQPQHF
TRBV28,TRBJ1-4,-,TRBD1,TGTGCCAGCAGCCGCCAGACCCCCGGGACAGGGAGTGAAAAACTGTTTTTT,CASSRQTPGTGSEKLFF
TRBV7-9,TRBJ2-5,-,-,TGTGCCAGCAGCCCATTAGTCCAAGAGACCCAGTACTTC,CASSPLVQETQYF
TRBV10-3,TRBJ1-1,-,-,TGTGCCATCAGTGGGGAATCTCGGGAGGAAGCTTTCTTT,CAISGESREEAFF
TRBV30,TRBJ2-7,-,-,TGTGCCTGGACTTTCGGGGGTGCCCTCTACGAGCAGTACTTC,CAWTFGGALYEQYF
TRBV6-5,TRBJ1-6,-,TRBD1,TGTGCCAGCAGTCACCCCCCGGGACAGGGTAGTCCCCTCCACTTT,CASSHPPGQGSPLHF
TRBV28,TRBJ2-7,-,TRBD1,TGTGCCAGCAACCGAGCCCACAGGGGGTACGAGCAGTACTTC,CASNRAHRGYEQYF
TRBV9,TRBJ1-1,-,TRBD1,TGTGCCAGCAGCGTAAGCGGACAGGGGGATGAAGCTTTCTTT,CASSVSGQGDEAFF
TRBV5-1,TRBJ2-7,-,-,TGCGCCAGCAGCTTAATTCGGGGGGCAGGCTACGAGCAGTACTTC,CASSLIRGAGYEQYF
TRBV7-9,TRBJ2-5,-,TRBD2,TGTGCCAGCACTATTTTCCTAGCGGGAGGGCTCCAAGAGACCCAGTACTTC,CASTIFLAGGLQETQYF
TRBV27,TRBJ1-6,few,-,TGTGCCAGCAGTTTCTTGAGCTCCTATAATTCACCCCTCCACTTT,CASSFLSSYNSPLHF
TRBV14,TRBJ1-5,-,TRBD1,TGTGCCAGCAGCCAGGAAGGGACAGCGTATAGCAATCAGCCCCAGCATTTT,CASSQEGTAYSNQPQHF
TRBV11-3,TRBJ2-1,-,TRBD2,TGTGCCAGCAGCCGTAAAGCGGGAGGTGTCTACAATGAGCAGTTCTTC,CASSRKAGGVYNEQFF
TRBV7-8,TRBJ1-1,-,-,TGTGCCAGCAGCTTCGGGGGGCGTCACACTGAAGCTTTCTTT,CASSFGGRHTEAFF
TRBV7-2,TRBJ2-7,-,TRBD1,TGTGCCAGCAGCTTAGGAGGGACAGGGGCCTACGAGCAGTACTTC,CASSLGGTGAYEQYF
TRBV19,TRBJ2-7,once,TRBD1,TGTGCCAGTAGTAAACCGGGACAGGTATCCTACGAGCAGTACTTC,CASSKPGQVSYEQYF
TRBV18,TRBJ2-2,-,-,TGTGCCAGCTCACCACGGTATGACTACTCGAACACCGGGGAGCTGTTTTTT,CASSPRYDYSNTGELFF
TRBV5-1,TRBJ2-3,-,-,TGCGCCAGCACCCGAGGAGCCCTCACAGATACGCAGTATTTT,CASTRGALTDTQYF
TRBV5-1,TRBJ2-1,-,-,TGCGCCAGCAGCTTTGGGAGACCCTACAATGAGCAGTTCTTC,CASSFGRPYNEQFF
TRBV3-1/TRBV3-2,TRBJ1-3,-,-,TGTGCCAGCAGCCAAGAATTTCAGAACCCCTCTGGAAACACCATATATTTT,CASSQEFQNPSGNTIYF
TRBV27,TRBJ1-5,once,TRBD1,TGTGCCAGCAGTTCGGGACAGGGATTGAATCAGCCCCAGCATTTT,CASSSGQGLNQPQHF
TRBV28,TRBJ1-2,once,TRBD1,TGTGCCAGCAGTTTTCGGACAGGGAGCTATGGCTACACCTTC,CASSFRTGSYGYTF
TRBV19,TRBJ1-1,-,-,TGTGCCAGTAGTATAGTTAGGGGGTTTGAAGCTTTCTTT,CASSIVRGFEAFF
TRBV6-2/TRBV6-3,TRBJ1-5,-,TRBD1,TGTGCCAGCAGTCCACCGACCCGGACAGGGAGTTATCAGCCCCAGCATTTT,CASSPPTRTGSYQPQHF